This T cell receptor beta chain was observed in a study of blood T cell repertoires in COVID-19. Across the whole study: Donors in the United States, Italy and Spain gave samples during acute or convalescent COVID-19. Sources were T cells, B-cell-depleted T cells, or PBMCs; the material itself was cDNA or gDNA.

In the original processing: Amplification with reference gene primers provided the estimates of nucleated cell counts. Here immunoSEQ multiplex PCR was the method, and the copy in TCRdb shows in-frame clones only, minus some. From that table come the V and J calls and clone size; the DNA was used to work out D and trimming. Of around 250,000 clones listed, about 89% are singletons. Germline CDR1 reads LGHDT; CDR2 reads YNNKEL (reference sequence). V shed 4 bases, J shed 1 base, and the junction held 7 bases outside the gene matches. The CDR3 sequence is 19 residues long. This TCR derives from a man aged 35-49 years with active or convalescent COVID-19. Material for sequencing was peripheral blood. The V and J genes are TRBV3-1 (or the pseudogene TRBV3-2) and TRBJ2-2; 15 bases are shared with TRBD2. CDR3: CASSPPRTSGGGNTGELFF. In nucleotides, the CDR3 is TGTGCCAGCAGCCCCCCCAGGACTAGCGGGGGGGGGAACACCGGGGAGCTGTTTTTT.